This TCR beta chain was observed in a study of cytomegalovirus exposure and HLA in healthy donors. About the study: Around 200 million T cells yielded roughly 120 million unique TCR beta sequences, as an earlier analysis found.

The ends were cut back, 4 bases at V and 3 bases at J, with 11 bases in the middle. Germline V gene data show CDR1 as MNHEY and CDR2 as SMNVEV (reference sequence). The CDR3 is 14 amino acids. Points from the study as a whole: For most subjects, TCR beta sequences were reported to predict HLA-A and HLA-B alleles with accuracy. Later analysis associated a missense DCLRE1C variant with TCR beta V- and J-gene trimming. The listing of 160 or so TCR beta chains classed them as cytomegalovirus-associated.

About this clone: Antigen: not known.

The primer mix had 60 Vbeta and 13 Jbeta primers. Sequencing used immunoSEQ multiplex PCR; TCRdb keeps in-frame clones, though not all of them. The sample consists of just under 95,000 clones, under 80% of them appearing once. Sequenced sample: PBMCs. The rearrangement links TRBV27 to TRBJ2-3; possibly TRBD2 for D (6 bases). This TCR came from a man in his fifties in good health and CMV-seropositive. The CDR3 DNA is TGTGCCAGCAGTTCCGTAGCGGTTACAGATACGCAGTATTTT. Its translation: CASSSVAVTDTQYF.